One T cell receptor beta chain is described in this entry. Its antigen is still unknown. It was with 60 Vbeta and 13 Jbeta primers that the PCR ran. The assay was immunoSEQ multiplex PCR, and TCRdb's table has in-frame clones only and misses some. Among 160,000 or so clones listed, more than 75% were seen once. This sample is drawn from a study of cytomegalovirus exposure and HLA in healthy donors. Study context: One earlier analysis, a look at 150 million to 200 million T cells, found almost 120 million unique TCR beta sequences. Whole-study results and caveats: DRB1 showed the most TCR associations and HLA-C the fewest in a later analysis, as rates varied by HLA locus. Later analysis reportedly placed an Asian-associated ancestry cluster below the roughly 700-donor mean in N-insertions. In a later analysis, several top co-occurrence clusters appeared linked to parvovirus B19, influenza, CMV and Epstein-Barr virus.

The CDR3 has 14 residues. CDR1 is LNHDA, CDR2 SQIVND, per germline (reference sequence). J gave up 4 bases and V 0 bases, and 2 bases lay outside the gene matches. This clonotype originated in a male donor in good health and CMV-seronegative. Material: PBMCs. This chain links TRBV19 with TRBJ1-2, with 7 bases identical to TRBD1. DNA of the CDR3: TGTGCCAGTAGTATAGACTGGGACAGCTATGGCTACACCTTC. Protein sequence: CASSIDWDSYGYTF. Based on the CDR3 plus reference TRBV19 and TRBJ1-2, the full variable domain is DGGITQSPKYLFRKEGQNVTLSCEQNLNHDAMYWYRQDPGQGLRLIYYSQIVNDFQKGDIAEGYSVSREKKESFPLTVTSAQKNPTAFYLCASSIDWDSYGYTFGSGTRLTVV.